A single sample is the source of the 30 T cell receptor beta chains below, sequenced in a study of response to subunit inactivated influenza vaccine. TCRdb recomputed calls from the RT-PCR reads with MiXCR, one row per CDR3 protein. The table includes 290,000 or so distinct CDR3 sequences, around 22% detected once. Sequencing was performed on PBMCs from blood, taken roughly 20 months after vaccination. Every receptor here comes from a man aged 45-69 years who received an inactivated influenza vaccine.

A few counts support this clonotype. The J gene is TRBJ2-7, the V gene TRBV6-2 or TRBV6-3; D is uncertain. V lost 0 bases and J 4 bases, leaving 4 bases between the germline ends. The germline V gene encodes CDR1 MNHEY and CDR2 SVGEGT. This CDR3 has 12 amino acids. The CDR3 protein is CASSYSTYEQYF. DNA of the CDR3: TGTGCCAGCAGTTACTCGACTTACGAGCAGTACTTC.

The chain links TRBV28 to TRBJ2-3, with TRBD2 identical over 12 bases. The CDR3 is made up of 17 amino acids. The V segment lost 1 base and the J segment 3 bases; nucleotides outside the gene matches: 5. Germline CDR1 and CDR2: MDHEN and SYDVKM. CDR3 in amino acids: CASSLSGLAGGTDTQYF. For the CDR3, the DNA is TGTGCCAGCAGTTTATCAGGTCTAGCGGGGGGGACAGATACGCAGTATTTT.

The chain uses TRBV20-1 and TRBJ2-1; tentative D call: TRBD2 (6 bases). CDR1 is DFQATT, CDR2 SNEGSKA, per germline (reference sequence). V lost 5 bases and J 9 bases, leaving 20 bases between the germline ends. This CDR3 is built from 14 residues. CDR3 DNA: TGCAGTGCTCGAAAGAGCGGGCCGTCGGGTGAGCAGTTCTTC. Its translation is CSARKSGPSGEQFF.

The table lists this clonotype with a few counts. The rearrangement links TRBV20-1 to TRBJ2-3, with a possible D match to TRBD2 (6 bases). V was shortened by 6 bases and J by 10 bases, with 20 bases between the two germline ends. CDR1 is DFQATT, CDR2 SNEGSKA, per germline (reference sequence). The CDR3 contains 13 residues. CDR3 sequence: CSATGVSPLAQYF. CDR3 DNA sequence: TGCAGTGCCACGGGAGTCTCCCCGCTCGCGCAGTATTTT.

In its sample, this clonotype was seen a few times. The chain couples TRBV19 to TRBJ1-5; D ambiguous. In germline, CDR1 is LNHDA, CDR2 SQIVND (reference sequence). V was trimmed by 5 bases and J by 4 bases, leaving 15 bases between them. The CDR3 loop spans 15 amino acids. CDR3 DNA sequence: TGTGCCAGTAGTGCCCGTCGACAACCAAATCAGCCCCAGCATTTT. As protein: CASSARRQPNQPQHF.

The rearrangement joins TRBV24-1 to TRBJ2-1, with 7 bases matching TRBD2. CDR3 length equals 14 residues. CDR1 is KGHDR and CDR2 is SFDVKD in the germline V gene. V lost 5 bases and J lost 6; bases outside the gene matches: 6. Here the CDR3 reads CATSVSGLLNEQFF. For the CDR3, the DNA is TGTGCCACCAGTGTTTCGGGACTACTCAATGAGCAGTTCTTC.

The chain combines TRBV15 with TRBJ2-1; tentatively, D is TRBD2 (5 bases). V lost 0 bases and J lost 2, with 8 bases in between. In germline, CDR1 is LNHNV, CDR2 YYDKDF (reference sequence). The CDR3 is 15 amino acids. The CDR3 region is CATSRDGKTYNEQFF. CDR3 nucleotide sequence: TGTGCCACCAGCAGAGACGGGAAAACCTACAATGAGCAGTTCTTC.

The CDR3, as DNA: TGTGCCAGCAGCTGGGGGGTGCGAGATCAGCCCCAGCATTTT. Protein product: CASSWGVRDQPQHF. This rearrangement joins TRBV5-5 to TRBJ1-5; D is possibly TRBD1 (5 bases). The germline gives CDR1 SGHKS, CDR2 YYEKEE (reference sequence). Trimming took off 3 bases at V and 5 bases at J, with 12 bases between the two ends. The CDR3 contains 14 residues.

This clonotype was observed a few times. The chain joins TRBV2 to TRBJ1-1, with D hard to call. The V gene's germline CDR1 is SNHLY and CDR2 FYNNEI. V shed 6 bases and J shed 7 bases, with 18 bases lying between them. This CDR3 comprises 14 residues. The CDR3 reads CASSMDRVTVEAFF. In nucleotides, the CDR3 is TGTGCCAGCAGCATGGATAGAGTCACCGTTGAAGCTTTCTTT.

This clonotype was detected a few times. The chain links TRBV4-3 to TRBJ2-5; a possible D gene is TRBD2 (6 bases). V lost 1 base to trimming and J lost 1 base, with 7 bases between them. The CDR3 covers 14 residues. Germline values: CDR1 LGHNA, CDR2 YSLEER. CDR3 sequence reads: CASSQVRGQETQYF. CDR3 DNA sequence: TGCGCCAGCAGCCAAGTGCGGGGCCAAGAGACCCAGTACTTC.

Concerning this clonotype itself: As the CDR3 is not closed by the conserved phenylalanine or tryptophan, this likely results from a read error. This chain uses TRBV7-3 with TRBJ2-1, with 14 bases that match TRBD2. The CDR3 length is 15 residues. Germline loops: CDR1 SGHTA, CDR2 FQGTGA. J gave up 13 bases and V 2 bases, and 7 bases lay outside the gene matches. The CDR3 DNA follows: TGTGCCAGCAGCTTAGGGGGACTAGCGGGAGAGGGACAGTTCTTA. This codes for CASSLGGLAGEGQFL.

The chain employs TRBV5-1 and TRBJ2-3; tentative D call: TRBD2 (7 bases). The V and J ends lost 4 bases and 4 bases respectively, with 16 bases between them. The CDR3 extends over 15 amino acids. Germline CDR1 reads SGHRS; CDR2 reads YFSETQ. The CDR3 DNA reads TGCGCCAGCAGCAGGGAGGGGGGGTCCTCAGATACGCAGTATTTT. It translates to CASSREGGSSDTQYF.

This clonotype turned up a few times. The rearrangement links TRBV12-3 or TRBV12-4 to TRBJ1-1, with 7 bases matching TRBD1. CDR3 length equals 15 residues. V dropped 5 bases and J dropped 0; count of bases not matched to a gene: 6. CDR3 DNA: TGTGCCAGCAGTCCGCTCAGGGGGGTGAACACTGAAGCTTTCTTT. Translating gives CASSPLRGVNTEAFF.

This clonotype showed up many times. The chain has TRBV6-5 and TRBJ1-4, with a weak D call TRBD1 (5 bases). CDR3 length: 14 amino acids. Between the trimmed V and J ends, which lost 2 bases and 7 bases, there was a span of 11 bases. Germline V gene lookup returns CDR1 MNHEY and CDR2 SVGAGI. DNA for the CDR3: TGTGCCAGCAGTTACGTCCTCGGGGGTGAAAAACTGTTTTTT. Its translation: CASSYVLGGEKLFF.

The chain joins TRBV19 to TRBJ2-3, with D possibly TRBD1 on 6 matching bases. V lost 6 bases and J lost 0, with 16 bases in between. Germline V lookup: CDR1 LNHDA, CDR2 SQIVND (reference sequence). The CDR3 consists of 16 residues. The CDR3 protein is CASRGQGDQSTDTQYF. The CDR3 DNA follows: TGTGCCAGTAGGGGACAAGGTGACCAGAGCACAGATACGCAGTATTTT. Supplemented by reference TRBV19 and TRBJ2-3, the full variable domain reads DGGITQSPKYLFRKEGQNVTLSCEQNLNHDAMYWYRQDPGQGLRLIYYSQIVNDFQKGDIAEGYSVSREKKESFPLTVTSAQKNPTAFYLCASRGQGDQSTDTQYFGPGTRLTVL.

The count of this clonotype is one. The rearrangement joins TRBV30 to TRBJ1-1; no clear D. Germline V gene sequence: CDR1 GTSNPN, CDR2 SVGIG (reference sequence). The CDR3 consists of 12 residues. Trimming took off 4 bases at V and 1 base at J, with 7 bases between the two ends. CDR3 sequence reads: CAWNWGNTEAFF. The CDR3, as DNA: TGTGCCTGGAACTGGGGGAACACTGAAGCTTTCTTT.

This sequence joins TRBV29-1 and TRBJ2-2; D unclear. Trimming left V 7 bases short and J 7 bases short, with 13 bases between. This CDR3 spans 12 amino acids. Germline-derived CDR1 and CDR2 are SQVTM and ANQGSEA. Written as DNA, the CDR3 is TGCAGCGCCCGTGGTTTTTTCGGGGAGCTGTTTTTT. Translated: CSARGFFGELFF.

This clonotype appeared a few times. The genes are TRBV6-1 and TRBJ2-7, with D unclear. Trimming shortened V by 8 bases and J by 2 bases, and 10 bases separated the two germline ends. From germline, CDR1 is MNHNS and CDR2 SASEGT. The CDR3 spans 12 residues. Here the CDR3 DNA reads TGTGCCAGCTTGCGCCCTACCTACGAGCAGTACTTC. Its protein product is CASLRPTYEQYF.

V gene TRBV6-2 or TRBV6-3 combines with J gene TRBJ2-2, with D perhaps TRBD1 or TRBD2 (6 bases each). This CDR3 contains 17 residues. Germline CDR1 is MNHEY and CDR2 is SVGEGT. The V and J ends lost 0 bases and 4 bases respectively, with 15 bases between them. CDR3 nucleotide sequence: TGTGCCAGCAGTTACTCCAAAGGGGGACTTTCCACCGGGGAGCTGTTTTTT. Amino acid sequence: CASSYSKGGLSTGELFF.

The chain has TRBV5-1 and TRBJ2-1; D might be TRBD2 (5 bases). Germline V CDR1 and CDR2: SGHRS, YFSETQ. V dropped 7 bases and J dropped 4 bases, with 18 bases sitting between them. This CDR3 region has 15 residues. For the CDR3, the DNA is TGCGCCAGCGCCCCTGGGAGCCAACTATACAATGAGCAGTTCTTC. Protein: CASAPGSQLYNEQFF.

The chain couples TRBV10-3 to TRBJ2-3, with 15 bases matching TRBD2. The junction had 9 bases not matched to a gene; V was cut back by 4 bases and J by 4 bases. The CDR3 contains 18 residues. From germline, CDR1 is ENHRY and CDR2 SYGVKD. The CDR3 DNA sequence: TGTGCCATCAGTGGGACTAGCGGGGGGGCCTTCGTGGCAGATACGCAGTATTTT. The encoded protein is CAISGTSGGAFVADTQYF.

The chain has TRBV4-3 and TRBJ2-7, with D tentatively TRBD1 or TRBD2 (5 bases each). This CDR3 is 14 amino acids long. Germline V gene sequence: CDR1 LGHNA, CDR2 YSLEER. The germline V and J ends were trimmed by 5 bases and 5 bases, with 16 bases remaining between them. The CDR3 protein is CASSGTQGQDEQYF. DNA of the CDR3: TGCGCCAGCAGCGGGACCCAGGGTCAGGACGAGCAGTACTTC.

The rearrangement joins TRBV12-3 or TRBV12-4 to TRBJ1-1; unclear D gene. The CDR3 is made up of 14 amino acids. V lost 5 bases to trimming and J lost 1 base, with 11 bases between them. The CDR3: CASSPDWENTEAFF. As DNA, the CDR3 is TGTGCCAGCAGTCCAGATTGGGAGAACACTGAAGCTTTCTTT.

The chain couples TRBV11-2 to TRBJ2-2; D not certain. Germline loops: CDR1 SGHAT, CDR2 FQNNGV. V lost 1 base, J lost 4 bases, and 7 bases lay in between. CDR3 length: 14 amino acids. The CDR3: CASSLGFGTGELFF. CDR3 coding DNA: TGTGCCAGCAGCTTAGGGTTTGGCACCGGGGAGCTGTTTTTT.

The genes are TRBV29-1 and TRBJ1-1; D perhaps matches TRBD1 (5 bases). The V and J ends lost 4 bases and 4 bases respectively, with 10 bases between them. CDR3 length: 12 amino acids. Germline values: CDR1 SQVTM, CDR2 ANQGSEA. The CDR3 loop is CSVGQGATEAFF. The CDR3 DNA sequence: TGCAGCGTTGGTCAGGGTGCCACTGAAGCTTTCTTT.

This clonotype was counted between two and nine times. J is TRBJ2-5 and V is TRBV15; D not resolved. Germline CDR1 LNHNV, CDR2 YYDKDF (reference sequence). Trimming left V 0 bases short and J 5 bases short, with 10 bases between. The CDR3 spans 14 residues. Written as DNA, the CDR3 is TGTGCCACCAGCAGAGACATGGACGGGGAGACCCAGTACTTC. As protein: CATSRDMDGETQYF.

This clonotype was recorded at least ten times. V usage is TRBV20-1 and J usage is TRBJ1-4, with D maybe TRBD1 (5 bases). This CDR3 spans 11 amino acids. Germline-derived CDR1 and CDR2 are DFQATT and SNEGSKA (reference sequence). V was cut by 0 bases and J by 14 bases, with 10 bases left in between. In DNA, the CDR3 is TGCAGTGCTAGAGATGGGAGGGACCTGTTTTTT. Residues: CSARDGRDLFF.

The V gene is TRBV12-3 or TRBV12-4, the J gene TRBJ1-2, with D possibly TRBD1 on 6 matching bases. The CDR3 runs to 15 residues. Trimming pared 6 bases from V and 4 bases from J, leaving 18 bases between. For the CDR3, the DNA is TGTGCCAGCAGCCCGGACAGTTCCATCTTCTATGGCTACACCTTC. It is translated as CASSPDSSIFYGYTF.

This clonotype came up once. A junction boundary mismatches the germline segment, possibly from a read error. V gene TRBV6-6 combines with J gene TRBJ1-1; unclear D gene. Germline lookup yields CDR1 MNHNY and CDR2 SVGAGI (reference sequence). This CDR3 comprises 17 residues. The DNA of the CDR3 is TGTGCCAGCAGTTCTGCCCCGGGTGGCCGTGTGTACACTGAAGCTTTATTT. Its protein product is CASSSAPGGRVYTEALF.

This clonotype was seen more than once but under ten times. The rearrangement links TRBV29-1 to TRBJ2-1; 7 positions agree with TRBD1. Per the germline V gene, CDR1 is SQVTM and CDR2 is ANQGSEA. The CDR3 sequence is 16 residues long. V was clipped by 3 bases and J by 0 bases; unmatched bases: 8. CDR3: CSVDLTGVSSYNEQFF. The CDR3 nucleotides are TGCAGCGTTGATTTAACAGGGGTTAGCTCCTACAATGAGCAGTTCTTC.